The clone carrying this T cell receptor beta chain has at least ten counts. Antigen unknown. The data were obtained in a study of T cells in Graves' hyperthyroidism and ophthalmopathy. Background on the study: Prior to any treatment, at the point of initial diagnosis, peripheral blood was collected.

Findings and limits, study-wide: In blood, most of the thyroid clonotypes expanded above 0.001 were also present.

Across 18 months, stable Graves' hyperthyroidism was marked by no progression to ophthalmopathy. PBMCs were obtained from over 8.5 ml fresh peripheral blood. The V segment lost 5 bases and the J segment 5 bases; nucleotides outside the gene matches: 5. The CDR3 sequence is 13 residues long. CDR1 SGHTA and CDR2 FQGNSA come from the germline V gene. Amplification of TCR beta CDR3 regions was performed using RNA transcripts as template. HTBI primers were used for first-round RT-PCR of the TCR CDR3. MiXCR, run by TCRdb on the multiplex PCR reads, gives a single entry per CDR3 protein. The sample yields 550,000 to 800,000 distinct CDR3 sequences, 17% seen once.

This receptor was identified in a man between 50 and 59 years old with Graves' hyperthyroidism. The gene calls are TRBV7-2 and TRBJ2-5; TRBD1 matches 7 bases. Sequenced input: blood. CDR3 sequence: CASSIGRGETQYF. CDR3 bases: TGTGCCAGCAGCATCGGCAGGGGGGAGACCCAGTACTTC.